This T cell receptor beta chain is drawn from a study of blood T cell repertoires in COVID-19. Across the study: In each case, the material was cDNA or gDNA derived from T cells, B-cell-depleted T cells, or PBMCs.

In the original processing: The authors estimated nucleated cell counts from reference gene primer amplification. Only in-frame clones appear in the TCRdb table, and some are missing; sequencing was by immunoSEQ multiplex PCR. V and J calls and clone size are copied from that table; D and trimming were computed from the DNA. Of tens of thousands of clones in the sample, 75% to 80% were seen once. This clone was counted a few times. The CDR3 runs to 12 residues. V was pared by 6 bases and J by 7 bases, with 12 bases between. The germline V gene encodes CDR1 MDHEN and CDR2 SYDVKM. The chain carries TRBV28 and TRBJ1-2; D might be TRBD1 (6 bases). Sequences were obtained from peripheral blood. The receptor's source is a man aged 70-80 years with active or convalescent COVID-19. This CDR3 reads CASSLTGFGYTF. DNA for the CDR3: TGTGCCAGCAGCCTAACAGGGTTTGGCTACACCTTC.